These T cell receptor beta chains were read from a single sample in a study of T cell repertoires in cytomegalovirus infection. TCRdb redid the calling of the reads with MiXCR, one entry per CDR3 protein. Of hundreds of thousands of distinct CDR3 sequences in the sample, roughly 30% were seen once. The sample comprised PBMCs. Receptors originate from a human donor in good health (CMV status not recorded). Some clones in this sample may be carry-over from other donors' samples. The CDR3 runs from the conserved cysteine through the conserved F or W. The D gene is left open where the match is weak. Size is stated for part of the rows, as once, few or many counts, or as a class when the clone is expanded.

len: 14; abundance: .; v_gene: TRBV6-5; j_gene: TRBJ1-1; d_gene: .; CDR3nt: TGTGCCAGCAACCTACGAACACAGAACACTGAAGCTTTCTTT; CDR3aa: CASNLRTQNTEAFF
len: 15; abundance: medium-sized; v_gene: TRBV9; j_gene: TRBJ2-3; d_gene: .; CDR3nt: TGTGCCAGCAGCGACTACGGAGGGGGGGTAGATACGCAGTATTTT; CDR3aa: CASSDYGGGVDTQYF
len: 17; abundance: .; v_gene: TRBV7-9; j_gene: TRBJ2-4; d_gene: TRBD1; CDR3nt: TGTGCCAGCAGCTTATCATCACAGGGGGCTGCCAAAAACATTCAGTACTTC; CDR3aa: CASSLSSQGAAKNIQYF
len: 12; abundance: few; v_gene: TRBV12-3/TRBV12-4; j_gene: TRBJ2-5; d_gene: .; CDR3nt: TGTGCCAGCAGTTTCTGGGGAGAGACCCAGTACTTC; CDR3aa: CASSFWGETQYF
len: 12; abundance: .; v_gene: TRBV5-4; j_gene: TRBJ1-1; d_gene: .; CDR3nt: TGTGCCAGCAGCCCGGGAGGGGCTGAAGCTTTCTTT; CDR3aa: CASSPGGAEAFF
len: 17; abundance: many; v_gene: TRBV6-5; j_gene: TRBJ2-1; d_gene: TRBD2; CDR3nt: TGTGCCAGCAGTTACACTAGCGGGGGATATGCCTACAATGAGCAGTTCTTC; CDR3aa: CASSYTSGGYAYNEQFF
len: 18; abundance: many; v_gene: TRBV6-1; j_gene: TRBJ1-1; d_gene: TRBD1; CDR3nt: TGTGCCAGCAGTCGTCTGGGGAGGGGGCGGGCGGTGAACACTGAAGCTTTCTTT; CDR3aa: CASSRLGRGRAVNTEAFF
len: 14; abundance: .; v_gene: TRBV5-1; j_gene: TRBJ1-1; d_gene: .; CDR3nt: TGCGCCAGCAGCGCGCGACAGCCGAACACTGAAGCTTTCTTT; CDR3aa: CASSARQPNTEAFF
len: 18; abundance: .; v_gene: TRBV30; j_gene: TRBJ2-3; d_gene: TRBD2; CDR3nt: TGTGCCTGGAGTAAAGTAGGATCAGCGGGGGGCCGCACAGATACGCAGTATTTT; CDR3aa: CAWSKVGSAGGRTDTQYF
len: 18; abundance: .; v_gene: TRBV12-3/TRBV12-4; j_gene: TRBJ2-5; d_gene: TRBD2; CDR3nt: TGTGCCAGCAGTTTATTGACTAGCGGGGGGGGGTTCCAAGAGACCCAGTACTTC; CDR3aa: CASSLLTSGGGFQETQYF
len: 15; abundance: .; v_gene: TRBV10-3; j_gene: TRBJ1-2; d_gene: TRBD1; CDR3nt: TGTGCCATCAGTTCCACAGGGGGCGAGGACTATGGCTACACCTTC; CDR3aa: CAISSTGGEDYGYTF
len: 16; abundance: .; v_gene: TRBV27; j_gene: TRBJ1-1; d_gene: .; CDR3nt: TGTGCCAGCAGAGGGGGACGATGGGGGGCGAACACTGAAGCTTTCTTT; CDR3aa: CASRGGRWGANTEAFF
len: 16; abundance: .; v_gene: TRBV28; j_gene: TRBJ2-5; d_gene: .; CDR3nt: TGTGCCAGCAGTTTAACGTCGAGGAATTTTCAAGAGACCCAGTACTTC; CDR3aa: CASSLTSRNFQETQYF
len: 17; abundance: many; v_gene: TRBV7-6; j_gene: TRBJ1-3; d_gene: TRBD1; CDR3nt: TGTGCCAGCAGCTTAGGGGGACAGCCTCTAACTGGAAACACCATATATTTT; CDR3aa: CASSLGGQPLTGNTIYF
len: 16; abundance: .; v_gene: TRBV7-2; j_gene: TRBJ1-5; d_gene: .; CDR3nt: TGTTCCAGCAGCTTAGTAGGGGGGAACAGCAATCAGCCCCAGCATTTT; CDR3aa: CSSSLVGGNSNQPQHF
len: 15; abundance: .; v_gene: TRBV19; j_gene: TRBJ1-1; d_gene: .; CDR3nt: TGTGCCAGTAGTCGGGACGCAGACGGATACACTGAAGCTTTCTTT; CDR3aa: CASSRDADGYTEAFF
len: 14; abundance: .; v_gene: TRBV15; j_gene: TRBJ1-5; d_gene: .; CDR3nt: TGTGCCACCAGCAGTCCTCACGGGGTCCAGCCCCAGCATTTT; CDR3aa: CATSSPHGVQPQHF
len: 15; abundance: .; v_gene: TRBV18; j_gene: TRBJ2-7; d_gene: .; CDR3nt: TGTGCCAGCTCAACGCTTTTAAACAGGGAGGGCGAGCAGTACTTC; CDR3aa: CASSTLLNREGEQYF
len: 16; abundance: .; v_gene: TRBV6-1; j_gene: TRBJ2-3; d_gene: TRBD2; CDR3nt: TGTGCCAGCATACAGCGGGGGCCCGATAGCACAGATACGCAGTATTTT; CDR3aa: CASIQRGPDSTDTQYF
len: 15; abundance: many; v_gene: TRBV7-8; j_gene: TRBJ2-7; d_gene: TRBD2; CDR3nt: TGTGCCAGCAGCTCAGGACGCGGACTAGCGAACGAGCAGTACTTC; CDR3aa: CASSSGRGLANEQYF
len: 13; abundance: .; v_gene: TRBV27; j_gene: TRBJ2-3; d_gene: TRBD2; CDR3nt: TGTGAGGTATGGGGGGGACGGGGAGATACGCAGTATTTT; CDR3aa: CEVWGGRGDTQYF
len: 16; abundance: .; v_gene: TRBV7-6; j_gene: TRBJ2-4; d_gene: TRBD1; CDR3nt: TGTGCCAGCAGCATGAGACAGGGATTAGCCAAAAACATTCAGTACTTC; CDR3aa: CASSMRQGLAKNIQYF
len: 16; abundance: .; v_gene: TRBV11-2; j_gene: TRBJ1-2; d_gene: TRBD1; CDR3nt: TGTGCCAGCAGCTCCTTAAACCGGGACAGGGGGCTGGGCTACACCTTC; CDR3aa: CASSSLNRDRGLGYTF
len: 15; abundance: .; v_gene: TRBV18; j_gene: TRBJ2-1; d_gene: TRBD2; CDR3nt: TGTGCCAGCTCACCACCCCTAGCGGTCTACAATGAGCAGTTCTTC; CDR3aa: CASSPPLAVYNEQFF
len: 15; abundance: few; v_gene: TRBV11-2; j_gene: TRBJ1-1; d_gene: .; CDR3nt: TGTGCCAGCAGCTGGAACAGGGCTATGAACACTGAAGCTTTCTTT; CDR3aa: CASSWNRAMNTEAFF
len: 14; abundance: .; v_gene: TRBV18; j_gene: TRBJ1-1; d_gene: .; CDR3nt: TGTGCCAGCTCATCCGCCCTAATGAACACTGAAGCTTTCTTT; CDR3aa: CASSSALMNTEAFF
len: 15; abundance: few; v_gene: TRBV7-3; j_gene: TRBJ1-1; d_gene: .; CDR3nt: TGTGCCAGCAGTCTCGACGGGCCCGTCTCCACTGAAGCTTTCTTT; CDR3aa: CASSLDGPVSTEAFF
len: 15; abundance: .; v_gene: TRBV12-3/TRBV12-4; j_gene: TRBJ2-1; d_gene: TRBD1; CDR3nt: TGTGACAGCAGCCCCGGACAGGGGGCCTGGAATGAGCAGTTCTTC; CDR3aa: CDSSPGQGAWNEQFF
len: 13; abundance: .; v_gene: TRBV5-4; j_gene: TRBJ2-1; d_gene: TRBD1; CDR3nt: TGTGCCAGCAGCCTTGGACAGGGCCCTGGACAGTTCTTC; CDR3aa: CASSLGQGPGQFF
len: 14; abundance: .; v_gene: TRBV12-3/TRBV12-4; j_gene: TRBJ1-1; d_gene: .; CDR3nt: TGTGCCAGCAGTTTTCGACCTAGGAACACTGAAGCTTTCTTT; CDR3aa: CASSFRPRNTEAFF
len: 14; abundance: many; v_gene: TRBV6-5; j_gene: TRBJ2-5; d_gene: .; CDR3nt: TGTGCCAGCAGTTACTCGTCGCTAGATCGGACCCAGTACTTC; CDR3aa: CASSYSSLDRTQYF
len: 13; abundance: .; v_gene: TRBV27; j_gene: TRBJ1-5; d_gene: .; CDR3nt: TGTGCCAGCAGCAGGACAGTCAATCAGCCCCAGCATTTT; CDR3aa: CASSRTVNQPQHF
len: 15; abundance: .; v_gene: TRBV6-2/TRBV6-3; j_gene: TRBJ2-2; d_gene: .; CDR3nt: TGTGCCAGCCTCAGTGGGCGGTTCGAAGGCGGGGAGCTGTTTTTT; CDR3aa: CASLSGRFEGGELFF
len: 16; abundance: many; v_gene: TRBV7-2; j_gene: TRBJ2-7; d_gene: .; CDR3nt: TGTGCCAGCAGCTCCCCCCCAGGGGCCTCCTCCTACGAGCAGTACTTC; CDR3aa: CASSSPPGASSYEQYF
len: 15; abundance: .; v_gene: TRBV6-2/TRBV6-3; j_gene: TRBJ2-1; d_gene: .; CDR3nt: TGTGCCAGCAGTTACTCTGGAGACCCACGGGATGAGCAGTTCTTC; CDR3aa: CASSYSGDPRDEQFF
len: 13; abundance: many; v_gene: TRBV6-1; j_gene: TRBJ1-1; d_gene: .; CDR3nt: TGTGCCAGTTTCGGCACGTTGAACACTGAAGCTTTCTTT; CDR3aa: CASFGTLNTEAFF
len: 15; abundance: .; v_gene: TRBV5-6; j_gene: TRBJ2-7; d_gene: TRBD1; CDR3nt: TGTGCCATCAGCGAGTCAGGACAGGGGGCGCGGGAGCAGTACTTC; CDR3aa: CAISESGQGAREQYF
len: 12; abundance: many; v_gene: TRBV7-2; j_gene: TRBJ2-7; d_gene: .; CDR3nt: TGTGCCAGCAGCTTATTCCCCCGAGAGCAGTACTTC; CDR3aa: CASSLFPREQYF
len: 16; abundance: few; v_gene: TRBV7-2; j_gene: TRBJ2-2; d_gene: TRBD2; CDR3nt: TGTGCCAGCAGCTTAGTAGCGGGGTTGAACACCGGGGAGCTGTTTTTT; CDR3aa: CASSLVAGLNTGELFF
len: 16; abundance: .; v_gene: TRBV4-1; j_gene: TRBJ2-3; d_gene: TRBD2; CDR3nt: TGCGCCAGCAGCCAAGGTGGTAGCGGGGGGGTAGATACGCAGTATTTT; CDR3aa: CASSQGGSGGVDTQYF
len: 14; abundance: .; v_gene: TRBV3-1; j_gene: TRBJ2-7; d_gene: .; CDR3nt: TGTGCCAGCAGCCAAGATAGTGTCCCCCCCGAGCAGTACTTC; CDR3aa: CASSQDSVPPEQYF
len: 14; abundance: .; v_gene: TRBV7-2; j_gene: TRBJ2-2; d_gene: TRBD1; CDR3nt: TGTGCCAGCAGTCTGACAGGGGGCGTGGGGGAGCTGTTTTTT; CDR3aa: CASSLTGGVGELFF
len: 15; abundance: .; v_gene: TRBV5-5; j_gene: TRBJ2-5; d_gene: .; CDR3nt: TGTGCCAGCAGCTTTAGCGAGGAGATTCCAGAGACCCAGTACTTC; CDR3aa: CASSFSEEIPETQYF
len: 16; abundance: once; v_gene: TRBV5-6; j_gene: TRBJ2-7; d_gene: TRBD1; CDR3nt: TGTGCCAGCAGCTTGGAGCTTACAGGGGAATCCTACGAGCAGTACTTC; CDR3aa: CASSLELTGESYEQYF
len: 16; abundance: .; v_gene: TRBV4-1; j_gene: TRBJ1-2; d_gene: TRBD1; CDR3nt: TGCGCCAGCAGCCAAGATCGAGGACAGGCGGGCTATGGCTACACCTTC; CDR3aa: CASSQDRGQAGYGYTF
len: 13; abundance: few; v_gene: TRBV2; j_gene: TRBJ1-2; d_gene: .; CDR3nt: TGTGCCAGCAGTGTGCGAGCTGAATATGGCTACACCTTC; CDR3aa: CASSVRAEYGYTF
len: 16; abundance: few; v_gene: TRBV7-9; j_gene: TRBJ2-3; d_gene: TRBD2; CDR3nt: TGTGCCAGCAGCTTAGCGAGCGGGGGGGTCACAGATACGCAGTATTTT; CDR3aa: CASSLASGGVTDTQYF
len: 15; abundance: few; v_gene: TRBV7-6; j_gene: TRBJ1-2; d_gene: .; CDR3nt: TGTGCCAGCAGCTTAGCTGGGGGCGACGACTATGGCTACACCTTC; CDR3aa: CASSLAGGDDYGYTF
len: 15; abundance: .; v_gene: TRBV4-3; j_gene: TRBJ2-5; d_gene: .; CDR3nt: TGCGCCAGCAGCCAAGAAACACACAGCCAAGAGACCCAGTACTTC; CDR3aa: CASSQETHSQETQYF
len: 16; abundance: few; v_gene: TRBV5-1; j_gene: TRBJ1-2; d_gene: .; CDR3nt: TGCGCCAGCAGCTTCAATGATTTGGGGGCTAACTATGGCTACACCTTC; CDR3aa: CASSFNDLGANYGYTF
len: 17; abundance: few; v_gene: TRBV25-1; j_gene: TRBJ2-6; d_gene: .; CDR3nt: TGTGCCAGCAGTGAATATACAGGGCTAGCCGGGGCCAACGTCCTGACTTTC; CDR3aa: CASSEYTGLAGANVLTF
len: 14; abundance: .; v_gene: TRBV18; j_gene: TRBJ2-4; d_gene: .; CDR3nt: TGTGCCAGCACACCAGGGACGGCGCTCGGCATTCAGTACTTC; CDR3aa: CASTPGTALGIQYF
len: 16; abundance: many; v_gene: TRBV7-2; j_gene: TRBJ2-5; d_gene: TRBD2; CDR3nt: TGTGCCAGCAAGAAAGCCGGGGGGGGATTCCAAGAGACCCAGTACTTC; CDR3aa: CASKKAGGGFQETQYF